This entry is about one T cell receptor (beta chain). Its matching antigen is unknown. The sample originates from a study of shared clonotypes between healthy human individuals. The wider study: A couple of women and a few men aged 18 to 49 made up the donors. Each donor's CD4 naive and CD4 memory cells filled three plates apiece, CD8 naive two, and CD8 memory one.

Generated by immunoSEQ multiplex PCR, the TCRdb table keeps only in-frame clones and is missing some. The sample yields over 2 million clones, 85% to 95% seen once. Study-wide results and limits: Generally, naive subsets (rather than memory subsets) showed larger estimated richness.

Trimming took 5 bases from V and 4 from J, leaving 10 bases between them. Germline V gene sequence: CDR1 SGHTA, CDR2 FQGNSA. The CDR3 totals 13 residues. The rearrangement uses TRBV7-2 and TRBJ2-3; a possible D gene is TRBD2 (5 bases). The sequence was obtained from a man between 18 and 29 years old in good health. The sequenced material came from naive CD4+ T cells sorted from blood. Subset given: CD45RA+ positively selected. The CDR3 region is CASSPGISDTQYF. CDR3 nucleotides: TGTGCCAGCAGCCCCGGGATTTCAGATACGCAGTATTTT.